These 21 T cell receptor beta chains were all obtained from the same sample, sequenced in a study of identical twins. TCRdb called the 5' RACE reads again in MiXCR, with one record for every CDR3 protein. The sample has 500,000 to 550,000 distinct CDR3 sequences; about a fifth are singletons. The sample was also reused in another study, on yellow fever vaccine responses in identical twins.

Sequencing used CD4+ T cells sorted from blood. The receptor source for this set is a woman younger than 30 in good health.

This clonotype has just a few counts. This rearrangement joins TRBV6-2 or TRBV6-3 to TRBJ1-1; the match to TRBD1 covers 9 bases. Germline V CDR1 and CDR2: MNHEY, SVGEGT. Trimming cost V 5 bases and J 0 bases; bases outside gene matches: 7. This CDR3 has 16 amino acids. In DNA, the CDR3 is TGTGCCAGCAGTGTGGGGACAGGGAGAATGAACACTGAAGCTTTCTTT. This sequence encodes CASSVGTGRMNTEAFF.

This chain links TRBV12-3 or TRBV12-4 with TRBJ2-5; D not resolved. This CDR3 has 14 residues. V dropped 3 bases and J dropped 5 bases, with 13 bases sitting between them. This CDR3 is CASSFNLGWETQYF. The DNA for the CDR3 is TGTGCCAGCAGTTTTAACTTGGGTTGGGAGACCCAGTACTTC.

This clonotype was picked up a small number of times. The CDR3 nucleotides read TGTGCCAGCAGCACTCAGGGGGCGAGCACTGAAGCTTTCTTT. The encoded protein is CASSTQGASTEAFF. V and J are TRBV3-1 and TRBJ1-1, with 8 bases lining up with TRBD1. The CDR3 is made up of 14 amino acids. J was trimmed by 4 bases and V by 5 bases; bases with no gene match: 6. The germline CDR1 and CDR2 sequences are LGHDT and YNNKEL (reference sequence).

This clonotype showed up just a few times. The genes are TRBV28 and TRBJ2-4, with D tentatively TRBD2 (6 bases). Between the trimmed V and J ends, which lost 1 base and 2 bases, there was a span of 12 bases. This CDR3 spans 16 amino acids. Germline V gives CDR1 MDHEN, CDR2 SYDVKM. The CDR3 sequence is CASSLSGSLTKNIQYF. CDR3 nucleotide sequence: TGTGCCAGCAGTTTATCCGGGAGTTTAACCAAAAACATTCAGTACTTC.

The J gene is TRBJ2-3, the V gene TRBV4-1; D remains ambiguous. V lost 1 base, J lost 2 bases, and 13 bases lay in between. The CDR3 runs to 16 residues. Per the germline V gene, CDR1 is MGHRA and CDR2 is YSYEKL. This CDR3 is CASSQVVELSTDTQYF. CDR3 DNA sequence: TGCGCCAGCAGCCAAGTAGTGGAACTCTCCACAGATACGCAGTATTTT.

This chain connects TRBV6-4 to TRBJ2-3; 10 bases fit TRBD2. CDR3 length: 18 residues. Germline trimming cut 0 bases from V and 4 bases from J; bases unmatched to any gene: 10. The germline V gene encodes CDR1 MRHNA and CDR2 SNTAGT. CDR3 nucleotides: TGTGCCAGCAGTGACTCGAGTCGGCTAGCGGGAGTTCCAGATACGCAGTATTTT. Protein: CASSDSSRLAGVPDTQYF.

Only a few counts were recorded for this clonotype. The chain joins TRBV7-9 to TRBJ1-1; TRBD1 aligns across 7 bases. CDR1 and CDR2 (germline): SEHNR, FQNEAQ (reference sequence). This CDR3 is built from 14 residues. The trim removed 2 bases at V and 5 bases at J, leaving 5 bases unmatched. CDR3 in amino acids: CASSLTPGGTEAFF. The CDR3 DNA reads as TGTGCCAGCAGCTTAACCCCAGGGGGGACTGAAGCTTTCTTT.

This clonotype was observed a few times. The chain has TRBV25-1 and TRBJ2-7; tentative D call: TRBD2 (6 bases). In germline, CDR1 is MGHDK, CDR2 SYGVNS. Trimming removed 4 bases from V and 4 bases from J, with 14 bases in between. The CDR3 loop spans 14 amino acids. CDR3 in amino acids: CASSGFGRGYEQYF. Written as DNA, the CDR3 is TGTGCCAGCAGTGGGTTCGGGAGAGGGTACGAGCAGTACTTC.

V usage is TRBV7-9 and J usage is TRBJ1-1; 7 bases are shared with TRBD1. Germline V lookup: CDR1 SEHNR, CDR2 FQNEAQ (reference sequence). With V trimmed by 2 bases and J by 7 bases, 4 bases remained unmatched. This CDR3 contains 13 residues. DNA for the CDR3: TGTGCCAGCAGCTTATTTTGGGACAGTGAAGCTTTCTTT. Protein: CASSLFWDSEAFF.

The chain uses TRBV10-3 and TRBJ1-1; possibly TRBD1 for D (6 bases). Looked up from germline, CDR1 is ENHRY and CDR2 is SYGVKD. CDR3 length: 17 amino acids. The V end lost 7 bases, the J end lost 1 base, and 22 bases lay between the germline ends. CDR3 sequence (DNA): TGTGCCATCACCAGGACAGAATTCATCAAAGGGAACACTGAAGCTTTCTTT. Amino acid sequence: CAITRTEFIKGNTEAFF.

This clonotype was detected only a few times. The V and J genes are TRBV15 and TRBJ2-1; D is tentatively TRBD1 or TRBD2 (6 bases each). The germline CDR1 and CDR2 sequences are LNHNV and YYDKDF (reference sequence). Trimming took 0 bases from V and 6 from J, leaving 18 bases between them. The CDR3 is made up of 17 amino acids. Written as DNA, the CDR3 is TGTGCCACCAGCAGAGATCCAAGGGGGGTCCCTCTCAATGAGCAGTTCTTC. Its translation is CATSRDPRGVPLNEQFF.

The chain recombines TRBV18 with TRBJ2-7; tentatively, D is TRBD1 or TRBD2 (5 bases each). Germline assignment: CDR1 KGHSH and CDR2 LQKENI. This CDR3 region has 16 residues. Trimming removed 1 base from V and 6 bases from J, with 19 bases in between. The chain's CDR3 is CASSPRAGQGEGEQYV. The DNA for the CDR3 is TGTGCCAGCTCACCACGTGCCGGCCAGGGTGAGGGCGAGCAGTACGTC.

In DNA form, the CDR3 reads TGTGCCAGCAGTCCCCCGACGGGAAGGGCTGAAGCTTTCTTT. Protein product: CASSPPTGRAEAFF. This chain uses TRBV12-3 or TRBV12-4 with TRBJ1-1; no reliable D call. Deletions cut 5 bases from V and 6 bases from J, with 16 bases between. This CDR3 is 14 amino acids long.

The table lists this clonotype with a few counts. The chain joins TRBV4-2 to TRBJ2-2; D ambiguous. Trimming pared 1 base from V and 0 bases from J, leaving 3 bases between. Germline V gene lookup returns CDR1 LGHNA and CDR2 YNFKEQ. This CDR3 is 14 amino acids long. Here the CDR3 DNA reads TGTGCCAGCAGCCAAGCCGCGAACACCGGGGAGCTGTTTTTT. Translation: CASSQAANTGELFF.

The chain joins TRBV4-2 to TRBJ1-4; no clear D. The germline CDR1 and CDR2 sequences are LGHNA and YNFKEQ. V lost 0 bases and J lost 3, with 11 bases in between. There are 16 residues in the CDR3. CDR3: CASSQEVAVSNEKLFF. As DNA, the CDR3 is TGTGCCAGCAGCCAAGAGGTCGCGGTTTCTAATGAAAAACTGTTTTTT.

This clonotype was seen only a few times. The chain links TRBV12-3 or TRBV12-4 to TRBJ1-1; no definite D call. This CDR3 has 16 residues. V was cut by 3 bases and J by 0 bases, with 14 bases left in between. CDR3 residues: CASSLAWSFMNTEAFF. The CDR3 DNA follows: TGTGCCAGCAGTTTGGCGTGGTCTTTCATGAACACTGAAGCTTTCTTT.

This clonotype has only one observation. This rearrangement joins TRBV29-1 to TRBJ2-1, with 9 bases aligning to TRBD1. The CDR3 covers 15 residues. V lost 6 bases and J lost 7; bases outside the gene matches: 13. Germline assignment: CDR1 SQVTM and CDR2 ANQGSEA. The DNA of the CDR3 is TGCAGCGTCGCCTTAGGACAGGGGATCCGGAATGAGCAGTTCTTC. Translation gives CSVALGQGIRNEQFF.

This sequence joins TRBV6-5 and TRBJ2-5, with TRBD1 as a possible D gene (5 bases). The length of the CDR3 is 14 residues. The germline V gene has CDR1 MNHEY and CDR2 SVGAGI. V lost 3 bases and J lost 5, with 13 bases in between. The CDR3 protein is CASSYLARGETQYF. The CDR3 DNA is TGTGCCAGCAGTTATCTTGCTAGGGGCGAGACCCAGTACTTC.

The J gene is TRBJ2-5, the V gene TRBV28, with 10 bases matching TRBD1. Germline lookup yields CDR1 MDHEN and CDR2 SYDVKM. Losses at the gene ends were 4 bases for V and 4 bases for J; bases not matched to a gene: 21. CDR3 size: 20 residues. The CDR3 region is CASSSNTGTGAPARRETQYF. The CDR3 region has the DNA TGTGCCAGCAGTTCAAACACCGGGACAGGGGCCCCTGCAAGACGAGAGACCCAGTACTTC.

This clonotype was counted between two and nine times. The V call is TRBV20-1, the J call TRBJ2-5; D is undetermined. V lost 0 bases to trimming and J lost 4 bases, with 6 bases between them. Per the germline V gene, CDR1 is DFQATT and CDR2 is SNEGSKA (reference sequence). This CDR3 spans 12 amino acids. The CDR3 sequence is CSAREKRETQYF. The CDR3 DNA reads as TGCAGTGCTAGAGAAAAGAGAGAGACCCAGTACTTC.

This clonotype was detected a few times. The chain links TRBV5-1 to TRBJ2-7; D may correspond to TRBD1 or TRBD2 (5 bases each). V dropped 0 bases and J dropped 2 bases, with 9 bases sitting between them. CDR3 length: 14 amino acids. CDR1 is SGHRS and CDR2 is YFSETQ in the germline V gene. The CDR3 loop reads CASSLAGTAYEQYF. The CDR3 DNA follows: TGCGCCAGCAGCTTGGCCGGGACGGCCTACGAGCAGTACTTC.